One and the same sample provided the 30 T cell receptor beta chains below, sequenced in a study of T cells in Graves' hyperthyroidism and ophthalmopathy. There were TCR beta CDR3 regions amplified from RNA transcripts. An initial round of RT-PCR targeting the TCR CDR3 relied on the HTBI primer set. From the multiplex PCR reads, TCRdb called clonotypes with MiXCR, one entry per CDR3 protein. The sample has 93,000 or so distinct CDR3 sequences, approximately 50% seen once. The sample taken for sequencing was blood. The receptors come from a middle-aged man with Graves' hyperthyroidism.

This clonotype rates as medium-sized. The chain uses TRBV25-1 and TRBJ2-3, with TRBD1 matching over 10 bases. CDR3 length: 15 amino acids. The germline V gene has CDR1 MGHDK and CDR2 SYGVNS. Trimming at V came to 4 bases and at J to 4 bases, leaving 5 bases not matched to a gene. The CDR3 nucleotides are TGTGCCAGCAGTGCACGAGGGACAGGGGCAGATACGCAGTATTTT. Residues: CASSARGTGADTQYF. Full variable domain (missing parts from reference TRBV25-1 and TRBJ2-3): EADIYQTPRYLVIGTGKKITLECSQTMGHDKMYWYQQDPGMELHLIHYSYGVNSTEKGDLSSESTVSRIRTEHFPLTLESARPSHTSQYLCASSARGTGADTQYFGPGTRLTVL.

V usage is TRBV7-6 and J usage is TRBJ1-6; 8 bases agree with TRBD1. Germline V CDR1 and CDR2: SGHVS, FNYEAQ. The CDR3 is 16 amino acids. J was trimmed by 7 bases and V by 1 base; bases with no gene match: 6. The CDR3 reads CASSLVGGQENSPLHF. The CDR3 DNA sequence: TGTGCCAGCAGCTTAGTTGGGGGACAGGAGAATTCACCCCTCCACTTT.

This clonotype appeared many times. This chain links TRBV29-1 with TRBJ1-1; D call uncertain. Deletions cut 2 bases from V and 5 bases from J, with 15 bases between. Per germline, CDR1 SQVTM and CDR2 ANQGSEA. This CDR3 is built from 14 residues. The CDR3 spells CSVEFVGRETEAFF. The DNA of the CDR3 is TGCAGCGTTGAATTTGTGGGAAGGGAAACTGAAGCTTTCTTT.

Regarding this clonotype: In this CDR3 the conserved last residue, phenylalanine or tryptophan, is missing, so a read error is likely. The DNA is left out, because the CDR3 cannot be placed on it with certainty; the CDR3 is given as TCRdb lists it. The chain links TRBV7-9 to TRBJ2-7. Germline assignment: CDR1 SEHNR and CDR2 FQNEAQ (reference sequence). The CDR3 adds up to 12 amino acids, both ends counted. This CDR3 reads CASSGWTSGQNT.

This clonotype turned up a few times. This sequence joins TRBV20-1 and TRBJ2-1; D may match TRBD1 or TRBD2 (5 bases each). In germline, CDR1 is DFQATT, CDR2 SNEGSKA (reference sequence). CDR3 length: 11 residues. Between the trimmed V and J ends, which lost 3 bases and 8 bases, there was a span of 8 bases. The CDR3 here is CSARGVDEQFF. The CDR3, as DNA: TGCAGTGCTAGGGGGGTCGATGAGCAGTTCTTC.

The chain employs TRBV12-3 or TRBV12-4 and TRBJ1-2; D unresolved. The CDR3 extends over 14 amino acids. V dropped 2 bases and J dropped 4 bases, with 11 bases sitting between them. The CDR3 loop reads CASSLRQERYGYTF. In nucleotides, the CDR3 is TGTGCCAGCAGTTTACGGCAGGAACGCTATGGCTACACCTTC.

J is TRBJ2-3 and V is TRBV7-2, with 10 bases identical to TRBD1. The length of the CDR3 is 15 residues. The germline V gene has CDR1 SGHTA and CDR2 FQGNSA. V lost 5 bases and J lost 3; bases outside the gene matches: 5. The CDR3 sequence: CASSRDRGGTDTQYF. CDR3 DNA: TGTGCCAGCAGCCGGGACAGGGGTGGGACAGATACGCAGTATTTT. Using reference TRBV7-2 and TRBJ2-3 for the parts outside the CDR3, the full variable domain is GAGVSQSPSNKVTEKGKDVELRCDPISGHTALYWYRQSLGQGLEFLIYFQGNSAPDKSGLPSDRFSAERTGGSVSTLTIQRTQQEDSAVYLCASSRDRGGTDTQYFGPGTRLTVL.

This rearrangement joins TRBV2 to TRBJ2-7; D is unresolved. CDR1 SNHLY and CDR2 FYNNEI come from the germline V gene. Trimming left V 4 bases short and J 2 bases short, with 9 bases between. The CDR3 has 13 residues. The CDR3 sequence is CASSVPAPYEQYF. CDR3 DNA: TGTGCCAGCAGTGTTCCAGCACCCTACGAGCAGTACTTC.

Worth noting for this clonotype: As the CDR3 is not closed by the conserved phenylalanine or tryptophan, this likely results from a read error. The rearrangement joins TRBV10-3 to TRBJ2-1; 9 nucleotides line up with TRBD2. Germline V gives CDR1 ENHRY, CDR2 SYGVKD. The CDR3 sequence is 15 residues long. The CDR3 region is CAISGGLATYNEQFI. CDR3 coding DNA: TGTGCCATCAGTGGGGGACTAGCAACCTATAATGAGCAGTTCATC.

This clonotype was recorded at least ten times. The V gene is TRBV6-5, the J gene TRBJ2-7, with a possible D match to TRBD1 (5 bases). This CDR3 contains 13 residues. The V and J ends lost 0 bases and 5 bases respectively, with 8 bases between them. The germline CDR1 and CDR2 sequences are MNHEY and SVGAGI. Here the CDR3 reads CASSYSGEDEQYF. Here the CDR3 DNA reads TGTGCCAGCAGTTACTCAGGGGAAGACGAGCAGTACTTC.

This clonotype was counted at least ten times. The V gene is TRBV7-2, the J gene TRBJ2-7; 8 nucleotides agree with TRBD1. Germline V gives CDR1 SGHTA, CDR2 FQGNSA. Trimming cost V 2 bases and J 5 bases; bases outside gene matches: 5. This CDR3 is 14 amino acids long. The DNA of the CDR3 is TGTGCCAGCAGCTTAAGACAGGGGAGCAACGAGCAGTACTTC. It specifies CASSLRQGSNEQYF.

This clonotype was detected ten times or more. The rearrangement uses TRBV10-3 and TRBJ2-5; the D gene is possibly TRBD1 (7 bases). V lost 8 bases, J lost 1 base, and 14 bases lay in between. This CDR3 has 14 amino acids. Germline V gene data show CDR1 as ENHRY and CDR2 as SYGVKD. The CDR3 coding sequence is TGTGCCATCGCCAGGGGGGACAGCCAAGAGACCCAGTACTTC. Its translation is CAIARGDSQETQYF.

In this sample, this clonotype turned up many times. The rearrangement uses TRBV2 and TRBJ2-1; D is undetermined. Germline-derived CDR1 and CDR2 are SNHLY and FYNNEI. The CDR3 is 12 amino acids. Trimming took off 7 bases at V and 7 bases at J, with 11 bases between the two ends. CDR3 nucleotide sequence: TGTGCCAGCATGTTGGGTTGGAATGAGCAGTTCTTC. Its protein is CASMLGWNEQFF.

This chain connects TRBV7-9 to TRBJ2-7; TRBD1 is a possible D gene (5 bases). Trimming took 10 bases from V and 7 from J, leaving 14 bases between them. The CDR3 totals 11 residues. Germline CDR1 and CDR2: SEHNR and FQNEAQ (reference sequence). The CDR3 DNA sequence: TGTGCCACTGGGGCCGTCCGGGAGCAGTACTTC. Protein sequence: CATGAVREQYF. Full variable domain (outside the CDR3, taken from reference TRBV7-9 and TRBJ2-7): DTGVSQNPRHKITKRGQNVTFRCDPISEHNRLYWYRQTLGQGPEFLTYFQNEAQLEKSRLLSDRFSAERPKGSFSTLEIQRTEQGDSAMYLCATGAVREQYFGPGTRLTVT.

This clonotype showed up just a few times. V and J are TRBV7-9 and TRBJ1-6, with a tentative D call TRBD1 (5 bases). The CDR3 runs 16 residues. The germline CDR1 and CDR2 sequences are SEHNR and FQNEAQ (reference sequence). Trimming removed 8 bases at V and 8 bases at J, with 22 bases between. For the CDR3, the DNA is TGTGCCAGCTCATCCTACAGGACCCAAGGGGATTCACCCCTCCACTTT. Translating gives CASSSYRTQGDSPLHF.

The chain couples TRBV20-1 to TRBJ2-7, with 10 positions matching TRBD1. This CDR3 spans 13 amino acids. Germline CDR1 and CDR2: DFQATT and SNEGSKA (reference sequence). V shed 6 bases and J 5 bases; nucleotides not matched to a gene: 7. The CDR3 protein is CSATGQGSDEQYF. CDR3 DNA: TGCAGTGCCACGGGACAGGGGTCCGACGAGCAGTACTTC.

The chain links TRBV12-3 or TRBV12-4 to TRBJ1-2; a weak D match, TRBD1 (5 bases). Trimming removed 3 bases from V and 8 bases from J, with 7 bases in between. The CDR3 has 11 amino acids. The CDR3 DNA sequence: TGTGCCAGCAGTTTCGCAGGGGGCTACACCTTC. The encoded protein is CASSFAGGYTF.

Notes on this clonotype: A read error may be the cause here, since a much bigger clone is one base away. The V gene is TRBV7-9, the J gene TRBJ2-1, with TRBD2 identical over 8 bases. The length of the CDR3 is 13 residues. V lost 6 bases, J lost 10 bases, and 8 bases stayed unmatched. The germline CDR1 and CDR2 sequences are SEHNR and FQNEAQ (reference sequence). The chain's CDR3 is CASSSGIHYEQFF. In DNA form, the CDR3 reads TGTGCCAGCAGTAGCGGGATTCACTACGAGCAGTTCTTC.

The chain links TRBV6-1 to TRBJ1-1; 7 bases are a match to TRBD1. The CDR3 runs to 14 residues. J gave up 5 bases and V 7 bases, and 10 bases lay outside the gene matches. Germline loops: CDR1 MNHNS, CDR2 SASEGT. The CDR3: CASILDRARTEAFF. The CDR3 nucleotides are TGTGCCAGCATACTAGACAGGGCGAGGACTGAAGCTTTCTTT.

The chain has TRBV20-1 and TRBJ2-7, with 11 positions matching TRBD2. This CDR3 has 15 residues. The V segment lost 3 bases and the J segment 6 bases; nucleotides outside the gene matches: 10. CDR1 is DFQATT and CDR2 is SNEGSKA in the germline V gene (reference sequence). DNA of the CDR3: TGCAGTGCTAGGGGGGTTAGCGGGGGGGCTTCCGAGCAGTACTTC. Protein: CSARGVSGGASEQYF.

The gene calls are TRBV29-1 and TRBJ1-5; 7 nucleotides match TRBD1. The CDR3 is 12 residues long. The trim removed 6 bases at V and 6 bases at J, leaving 5 bases unmatched. Germline CDR1 SQVTM, CDR2 ANQGSEA. The CDR3 nucleotides are TGCAGCGTCGACAGGGAAGGTCAGCCCCAGCATTTT. It encodes CSVDREGQPQHF.

As concerns this clonotype: This sequence may be a read error, since a much larger clone differs from it by one base. The V and J genes are TRBV7-3 and TRBJ2-2; TRBD2 aligns across 11 bases. The CDR3 is 18 residues long. In germline, CDR1 is SGHTA, CDR2 FQGTGA. For the CDR3, the DNA is TGCGCCAGCAGCTTGGAGTTAGCGGGAGGGCCTGGCACCGAGGAGCTGTTTTTT. Translation gives CASSLELAGGPGTEELFF.

The rearrangement uses TRBV20-1 and TRBJ2-5, with 9 bases lining up with TRBD2. J was trimmed by 5 bases and V by 5 bases; bases with no gene match: 9. CDR3 length equals 14 residues. The germline CDR1 and CDR2 sequences are DFQATT and SNEGSKA (reference sequence). The CDR3: CSARGLAVSETQYF. The CDR3 DNA follows: TGCAGTGCTCGGGGACTAGCTGTTTCCGAGACCCAGTACTTC.

This clonotype was seen repeatedly, ten times or more. The chain uses TRBV12-3 or TRBV12-4 and TRBJ2-7; D unclear. The CDR3 is 14 amino acids. Between the trimmed V and J ends, which lost 6 bases and 5 bases, there was a span of 17 bases. CDR3 coding DNA: TGTGCCAGCAGCTATCACGGGCGAACGCACGAGCAGTACTTC. This translates into CASSYHGRTHEQYF.

This clonotype was recorded many times. The chain uses TRBV20-1 and TRBJ1-3; no clear D gene. V was pared by 7 bases and J by 2 bases, with 6 bases between. Per germline, CDR1 DFQATT and CDR2 SNEGSKA (reference sequence). The CDR3 extends over 11 amino acids. CDR3 loop: CSGGTGNTIYF. CDR3 sequence (DNA): TGCAGTGGAGGAACTGGAAACACCATATATTTT.

This rearrangement joins TRBV7-3 to TRBJ1-2; 9 bases are shared with TRBD1. The germline V gene has CDR1 SGHTA and CDR2 FQGTGA. V lost 4 bases, J lost 8 bases, and 5 bases stayed unmatched. This CDR3 contains 13 residues. This chain's CDR3 is CASSWGQGDGYTF. In DNA form, the CDR3 reads TGTGCCAGCAGCTGGGGACAGGGCGACGGCTACACCTTC.

Only one count was recorded for this clonotype. The rearrangement joins TRBV5-1 to TRBJ1-2; D is possibly TRBD1 (6 bases). There are 14 residues in the CDR3. Germline CDR1 SGHRS, CDR2 YFSETQ. The CDR3 here is CAAARTANNYGYTF. DNA of the CDR3: TGCGCAGCAGCGCGGACAGCAAATAACTATGGCTACACCTTC.

In its sample, this clonotype was seen once. The chain links TRBV20-1 to TRBJ2-1; 9 nucleotides align to TRBD1. Trimming took 6 bases from V and 8 from J; bases not matched to a gene: 2. From germline, CDR1 is DFQATT and CDR2 SNEGSKA (reference sequence). This CDR3 contains 11 residues. In DNA, the CDR3 is TGCAGTGCGAGGACAGGGGATGAGCAGTTCTTC. Translated: CSARTGDEQFF.

In this sample, this clonotype turned up once. A read error is likely, as this CDR3 ends without the conserved phenylalanine or tryptophan. The chain links TRBV19 to TRBJ2-7; D not resolved. Trimming removed 9 bases at V and 3 bases at J, with 15 bases between. Germline loops: CDR1 LNHDA, CDR2 SQIVND (reference sequence). The CDR3 covers 13 residues. The CDR3 DNA sequence: TGTGCCAGCAGTCCCGGACCAGGCTACGAGCAGTACTGC. This translates into CASSPGPGYEQYC.

There are many counts of this clonotype. CDR3 bases: TGTGCCAGCAGGGACAGGGAGTATAGCAATCAGCCCCAGCATTTT. Protein sequence: CASRDREYSNQPQHF. The V gene is TRBV11-2, the J gene TRBJ1-5, with TRBD1 matching over 8 bases. The length of the CDR3 is 15 residues. V was pared by 6 bases and J by 0 bases, with 4 bases of the junction left unmatched. CDR1 and CDR2 (germline): SGHAT, FQNNGV.